One and the same sample provided the 5 T cell receptor beta chains below, sequenced in a study of cytomegalovirus exposure and HLA in healthy donors (dated by TCRdb to between 2016 and 2019). The library was obtained by the immunoSEQ multiplex PCR assay. For the multiplex PCR, a mixture combining 60 forward primers for TCR Vbeta segments and 13 reverse primers for TCR Jbeta segments was used. Not all clones reach the TCRdb copy of this immuneACCESS table, which keeps in-frame sequences only. Checked studies attribute under half of the gap to unresolved V genes and leave the rest unexplained. The sample data list some 190,000 clones, and roughly 80% of these were observed just once. More than 1.1% of the sample rests with the top ten. Sequenced sample: PBMCs. The receptors originated from a girl aged 10 to 17 in good health and CMV-seropositive.

This chain links TRBV29-1 with TRBJ2-1; 7 nucleotides agree with TRBD2. There are 15 residues in the CDR3. Per germline, CDR1 SQVTM and CDR2 ANQGSEA. V shed 6 bases and J 6 bases; nucleotides not matched to a gene: 14. DNA for the CDR3: TGCAGCGTCCCTACCGGGGACTATTGGGTCAATGAGCAGTTCTTC. Residues: CSVPTGDYWVNEQFF.

This clone was picked up one time. The rearrangement uses TRBV29-1 and TRBJ2-7; D is perhaps TRBD2 (6 bases). CDR1 and CDR2 (germline): SQVTM, ANQGSEA. V lost 3 bases and J 0 bases, leaving 9 bases between the germline ends. The CDR3 consists of 13 residues. The CDR3: CSVEGRDSYEQYF. The CDR3 DNA sequence: TGCAGCGTTGAGGGGCGGGACTCCTACGAGCAGTACTTC.

The genes are TRBV19 and TRBJ2-1, with TRBD2 as a possible D gene (6 bases). The germline gives CDR1 LNHDA, CDR2 SQIVND (reference sequence). V was pared by 5 bases and J by 3 bases, with 17 bases between. This CDR3 spans 16 amino acids. The CDR3 DNA reads as TGTGCCAGTAGTCTCCGACTAGGCCCCCACTACAATGAGCAGTTCTTC. Amino acid sequence: CASSLRLGPHYNEQFF.

The J gene is TRBJ1-2, the V gene TRBV4-1; 9 nucleotides agree with TRBD1. J lost 2 bases, V lost 3 bases, and 10 bases had no gene match. Germline V gene data show CDR1 as MGHRA and CDR2 as YSYEKL. This CDR3 contains 17 residues. CDR3 sequence: CASSQATTGGKNYGYTF. The CDR3 nucleotides read TGCGCCAGCAGCCAGGCCACCACAGGGGGCAAGAACTATGGCTACACCTTC.

The chain is built from TRBV18 and TRBJ1-2, with 8 bases aligning to TRBD1. There are 15 residues in the CDR3. From germline, CDR1 is KGHSH and CDR2 LQKENI. V gave up 2 bases and J gave up 5 bases; unmatched junction bases: 7. The CDR3 here is CASSPVDRVGYGYTF. In nucleotides, the CDR3 is TGTGCCAGCTCACCAGTGGACAGGGTGGGTTATGGCTACACCTTC.